This T cell receptor (beta chain) came from a study of fetal regulatory T cell absence and autoimmunity. Overall study: Exocrine pancreas autoimmunity occurred in IPEX patients lacking clinical diabetes.

Sequencing used immunoSEQ multiplex PCR; TCRdb keeps in-frame clones, though not all of them. The sample yields 95,000 to 100,000 clones, approximately 79% seen once. Regarding the study as a whole: The oligoclonal enrichment was interpreted as supporting antigen-driven pancreatic autoimmunity before birth in IPEX syndrome. Compared with cord blood, pancreas showed oligoclonal TCR enrichment, some clones over 90-fold. Broadly similar TRB gene family usage was seen in pancreas and cord blood.

Points on this clone: Its target is not known.

From germline, CDR1 is SEHNR and CDR2 FQNEAQ (reference sequence). The trim removed 3 bases at V and 3 bases at J, leaving 0 bases unmatched. The CDR3 covers 14 residues. The origin of this receptor is a male donor with IPEX syndrome. Sequencing was carried out using pancreas tissue. This chain links TRBV7-9 with TRBJ2-5; TRBD1 matches at 11 bases. CDR3 loop: CASSLGQGEETQYF. Here the CDR3 DNA reads TGTGCCAGCAGCTTGGGACAGGGGGAAGAGACCCAGTACTTC.